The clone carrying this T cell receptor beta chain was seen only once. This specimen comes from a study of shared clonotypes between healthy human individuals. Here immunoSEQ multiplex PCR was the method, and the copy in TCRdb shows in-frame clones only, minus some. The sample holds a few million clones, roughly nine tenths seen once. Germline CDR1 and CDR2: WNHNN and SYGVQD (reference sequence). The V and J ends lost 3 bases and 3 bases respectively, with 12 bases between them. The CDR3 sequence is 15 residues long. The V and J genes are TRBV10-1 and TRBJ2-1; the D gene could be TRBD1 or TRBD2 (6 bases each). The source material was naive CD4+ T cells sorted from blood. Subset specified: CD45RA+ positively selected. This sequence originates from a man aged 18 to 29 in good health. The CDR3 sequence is CASSDRRDIYNEQFF. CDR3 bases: TGCGCCAGCAGTGACCGGCGGGACATCTACAATGAGCAGTTCTTC.